Following are 11 T cell receptor beta chains from one sample sequenced in a study of T cells expressing NK-cell markers (dated by TCRdb to 2020 to 2022). The method behind the library was 5' RACE. The sequencer was an Illumina HiSeq 2000. TCRdb reprocessed the public reads and reports one entry per CDR3 protein sequence, without DNA. This sample's table lists hundreds of thousands of distinct CDR3 sequences. The ten largest account for 7.3% of the sample. The sample taken for sequencing was blood T cells: a sorted CD56 or NKG2C T cell subset, CD4+ or CD8+ T cells, or bulk PBMC T cells (not recorded which). The receptors derive from a woman aged 18 to 75 in good health.

This CDR3 is CASSLLSIAGANVLTF. The gene calls are TRBV7-2 and TRBJ2-6. CDR1 and CDR2 from the germline V gene are SGHTA and FQGNSA. There are 16 residues in the CDR3.

The chain recombines TRBV5-6 with TRBJ2-1; TCRdb selects TRBD2, and the lack of DNA leaves this call unchecked. CDR1 is SGHDT, CDR2 YYEEEE, per germline. This CDR3 contains 17 residues. CDR3 region: CASSLELLAGLYNEQFF. Full variable domain (remainder filled in from reference TRBV5-6 and TRBJ2-1): DAGVTQSPTHLIKTRGQQVTLRCSPKSGHDTVSWYQQALGQGPQFIFQYYEEEERQRGNFPDRFSGHQFPNYSSELNVNALLLGDSALYLCASSLELLAGLYNEQFFGPGTRLTVL.

The chain combines TRBV6-5 with TRBJ2-5; the D call from TCRdb, TRBD2, cannot be confirmed without DNA. Looked up from germline, CDR1 is MNHEY and CDR2 is SVGAGI. CDR3 size: 15 residues. CDR3 sequence: CASSWTSLGVGTQYF.

The V gene is TRBV28, the J gene TRBJ2-5; TCRdb names TRBD2, which stays unverified in the absence of DNA. CDR3 size: 15 residues. Germline values: CDR1 MDHEN, CDR2 SYDVKM. The CDR3 here is CASSQVAGAVETQYF.

The chain links TRBV27 to TRBJ2-1. Per the germline V gene, CDR1 is MNHEY and CDR2 is SMNVEV (reference sequence). The CDR3 is made up of 15 amino acids. The CDR3 sequence: CASRPQRFVANEQFF.

This chain links TRBV23-1 with TRBJ2-5; TCRdb reports TRBD1, a call that lacks DNA to check it against. TRBV23-1 is reported as an ORF; its role is uncertain. The CDR3 has 12 amino acids. The CDR3 spells CANTTGEETQYF.

The chain couples TRBV7-2 to TRBJ2-1; TCRdb names TRBD2, which stays unverified in the absence of DNA. Germline V gene sequence: CDR1 SGHTA, CDR2 FQGNSA. This CDR3 has 17 residues. The CDR3 loop reads CASSSPLPRLADNEQFF.

The CDR3: CSARVINYLEETQYF. The J gene is TRBJ2-5, the V gene TRBV20-1. CDR1 is DFQATT, CDR2 SNEGSKA, per germline (reference sequence). The CDR3 is 15 amino acids.

This chain uses TRBV12-3 or TRBV12-4 with TRBJ2-1; TCRdb's D call of TRBD2 is untestable without DNA. The CDR3 contains 15 residues. CDR3 sequence reads: CASRYRLAGVNEQFF.

The chain combines TRBV20-1 with TRBJ2-1; TCRdb calls TRBD1, which cannot be checked without DNA. This CDR3 is built from 15 residues. The germline V gene has CDR1 DFQATT and CDR2 SNEGSKA (reference sequence). This CDR3 is CSAPSGRGLINEQFF.

The rearrangement links TRBV25-1 to TRBJ2-1; TCRdb names TRBD2, which stays unverified in the absence of DNA. Germline CDR1 reads MGHDK; CDR2 reads SYGVNS. The CDR3 runs to 16 residues. The CDR3 is CASSDPADMVVDEQFF.